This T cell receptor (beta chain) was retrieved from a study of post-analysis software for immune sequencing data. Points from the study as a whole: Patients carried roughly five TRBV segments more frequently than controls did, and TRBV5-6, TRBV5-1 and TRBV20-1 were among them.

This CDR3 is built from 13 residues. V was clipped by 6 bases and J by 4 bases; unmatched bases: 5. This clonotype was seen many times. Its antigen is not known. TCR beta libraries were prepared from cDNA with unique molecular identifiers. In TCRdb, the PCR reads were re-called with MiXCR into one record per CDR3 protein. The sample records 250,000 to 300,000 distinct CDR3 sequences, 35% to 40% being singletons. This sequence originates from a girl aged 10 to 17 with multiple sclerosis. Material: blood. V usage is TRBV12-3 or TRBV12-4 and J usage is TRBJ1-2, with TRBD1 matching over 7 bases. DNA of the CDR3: TGTGCCAGCAGCCGGGACAGATCCTATGGCTACACCTTC. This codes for CASSRDRSYGYTF.